Included here is one T cell receptor (beta chain) sequence, with context. Its antigen remains undetermined. Germline and junction disagree at one end, which may indicate a read error. These data come from a study of cytomegalovirus exposure and HLA in healthy donors (dated by TCRdb to about 2017). Looking at the study overall: An earlier analysis of 587 of the donors reported 276 Gb of sequence data and 100 million to 120 million unique TCR beta sequences obtained from around 190 million T cells. Approximately 300 gigabases of sequencing data and 70 million to 95 million unique TCR sequences made up an early release that covered about 640 HLA-typed donors. Among the roughly 400 genotyped donors, more than 70% belonged to the genetic ancestry cluster associated with self-reported Caucasian donors. The study was designed to test whether signatures of past pathogen exposure could be identified by cataloging public T cell receptors. The study profiled the T cell repertoires of 550 to 700 subjects by immunosequencing and related them to cytomegalovirus serostatus. Besides the first cohort of approximately 710 subjects, a separate validation cohort made up of over 95 different subjects was used. To predict cytomegalovirus infection status, the study combined high-throughput TCR immunosequencing, statistical association of individual TCRs with disease status, and machine learning. To study patterns of TCR occurrence, a later analysis re-analyzed previously published TCR beta repertoires from 650 to 750 donors and added high-resolution HLA genotyping. Rather than using new phenotypic data, the later analysis identified candidate immune exposures from TCR beta sequences and from how often those sequences occurred across donors. To decide whether each TCR beta V gene segment behaved as functional or pseudogenic, an earlier analysis of approximately 590 of the donors relied on high-throughput TCR beta sequencing. Alongside the repertoire data, information on donor age, sex, ethnicity and CMV serostatus was compiled. Genome-wide SNP genotypes for about 55% of the roughly 670 donors were used in a later genetic analysis, which treated that subset as a discovery cohort. Every discovery cohort repertoire had been produced on one sequencing platform. HLA typing covered class I and class II loci at four-digit resolution. Typing coverage varied by locus: about 629-630 donors for A, B, C, DRB1 and DQB1; approximately 520 for DQA1; 600 to 610 for DPA1; more than 450 for DPB1. Five DR-DQ haplotypes were handled as single units for association and clustering, since linkage in the cohort was strong. Across 300 to 500 genotyped donors of the cohort, an average of approximately 240,000 unique TCR beta nucleotide sequences per donor were sequenced, and approximately 19% of those sequences were non-productive. Overall study outcomes, separate from this receptor: The authors suggested that the approach could potentially be extended to other disease states and immunological phenotypes. A group of highly shared sequence variants was considered likely to be a technical artifact of the sequencing pipeline. Assigning TCR associations to individual alleles was difficult when HLA alleles, especially DR and DQ, strongly co-occurred. The only immune exposure information available for the cohort was CMV serostatus. The cohort was sequenced for TCR beta chains only, and without alpha or paired-chain data the features that could be detected were limited. A total of 150 to 200 TCR beta chains were listed by the study as associated with cytomegalovirus. Some IMGT-functional V segments, including TRBV6-2 and TRBV6-3, could not be told apart with the 87-base-pair reads, so those segments were excluded. Compared with equally common non-associated chains, HLA-associated TCR beta chains in a later analysis were more clonally expanded and had lower generation probabilities. Linkage disequilibrium might explain the correlated functional status among segregating V segments, but an unknown experimental factor could not be excluded. In a later analysis, around 17,000 TCR beta sequences were associated with specific HLA alleles at a false discovery rate of 0.05. A later analysis reported that several top co-occurrence clusters appeared linked to parvovirus B19, influenza, CMV and Epstein-Barr virus. Because counts were too low, roughly 18 rarely observed V segments, including chromosome 9 orphons, were left out of the earlier analysis of 500 to 650 of the donors. Most CMV-associated TCR beta chains appeared to be HLA-restricted in a later analysis, and the HLA associations seemed to be driven largely by CMV exposure. Presence/absence analyses assumed roughly uniform sequencing depth across donors, an assumption that may not hold. In an earlier analysis of around 600 of the donors, most TCR beta V segments were observed in productive rearrangements about 87% or about 30% of the time, broadly matching IMGT annotations. Because some donors lacked HLA typing at each locus, the association tests relied only on the typed subset. A further reported finding was that TCR beta sequences accurately predicted the HLA-A and HLA-B alleles for most subjects in the first cohort. In a later analysis, TCR association rates were found to vary across HLA loci, with the most associated TCRs seen for DRB1 alleles and the fewest for HLA-C alleles. Most TCR sequences were observed very rarely across donors, whereas some public TCRs were present in many individuals. The classifier was reported to diagnose cytomegalovirus status with high specificity and sensitivity in both the original cohort and the validation cohort. According to a later genetic analysis, donors in an Asian-associated ancestry cluster had fewer N-insertions in productive TCRs than the approximately 610-donor mean. A later genetic analysis associated a missense DCLRE1C variant with V-gene and J-gene trimming of TCR beta chains, and an independent cohort replicated the association. In vitro tests confirmed that three of the cytomegalovirus-associated TCR beta chains recognize cytomegalovirus antigens.

The germline V gene supplies CDR1 SGDLS and CDR2 YYNGEE. Reading from cysteine to phenylalanine, the CDR3 counts 14 amino acids. Only the CDR3 region is kept as DNA, spanning 42 bases read in frame from base 1. Receptor libraries were prepared by the immunoSEQ multiplex PCR assay. For the multiplex PCR, a mixture combining 60 forward primers for TCR Vbeta segments and 13 reverse primers for TCR Jbeta segments was used. The CDR3 region of rearranged TCR beta genes was amplified from genomic DNA with a multiplex PCR assay. Amplified TCR beta libraries were sequenced as 87-base-pair reads on the Illumina HiSeq System. Concerning the study's data processing: Across the roughly 640 repertoires, a later analysis counted tens of millions of unique TCR beta chains, 8.5 million to 12 million of which were shared by at least two donors. Raw reads were error-corrected and collapsed into unique sequences by a nearest-neighbor algorithm in which closely related sequences were merged to remove PCR and sequencing errors. CDR3 sequences were aligned to IMGT reference sequences to assign V, D and J gene segments. Each retained sequence needed at least a six-nucleotide match to both a V gene segment and a J gene segment. A rearrangement was called productive if the CDR3 had no stop codons and remained in frame with V and J, and every other rearrangement was called non-productive. Following IMGT convention, CDR3 was defined as the stretch from the second conserved V-encoded cysteine to the conserved J-encoded phenylalanine. Sequences without an unambiguous match to a single V gene segment were excluded from the earlier analysis of almost 600 of the donors. An earlier analysis of under 750 of the donors called V segments functional above 56.7% productive rearrangements and segregating when the between-donor standard deviation exceeded 5%. A statistical classification framework was built to diagnose cytomegalovirus status from the catalog of TCR beta chain sequences. In a later analysis, TCR nucleotide sequences were compared against IMGT/GENE-DB human TR gene sequences so that V and J genes could be assigned. In a later analysis, CDR3 sequences and most-parsimonious VDJ recombination scenarios were assigned using the TCRdist pipeline. In a later analysis, every TCR beta chain was defined by the combination of its CDR3 amino acid sequence and its V-gene family, and reads without a unique V-gene family were dropped. A later analysis removed 592 highly shared, low-generation-probability nucleotide sequences to deal with suspected cross-contamination and a sequencing artifact. A later analysis calculated a clonal expansion index for each public chain from normalized within-repertoire ranks of inferred template counts. Generation probabilities in a later analysis came from a VDJ recombination model fitted to out-of-frame rearrangements, and those results were checked against IGoR. A later analysis scored TCR-TCR, TCR-HLA and TCR-CMV co-occurrence with hypergeometric tests, applying a repertoire-size bias correction to TCR pairs. To estimate false discovery rates, a later analysis permuted the HLA or CMV assignments 20 times. In a later analysis, co-occurring TCRs were grouped with DBSCAN, and TCRdist sequence similarity was added when clustering was performed within HLA-allele-positive subsets. Repertoires with fewer than 30,000 or more than 120,000 public chains, plus five repertoires with anomalous nucleotide sharing, were excluded from co-occurrence clustering. Entries here come from immuneACCESS through TCRdb and include only in-frame sequences with V and J called. Some clones fail to appear in such tables; in the studies checked, an unresolved V gene covers under half of the shortfall, and the cause of the remainder is unknown. The V and J calls and clone size come from that table; D and trimming were worked out from the DNA. The sample table shows approximately 79,000 clones, and under 80% are seen once. The ten largest clonotypes hold less than 6% of the sample.

The cohort comprised more than 550 healthy bone marrow donors. At the time of sampling, all cohort members were nominally healthy, though unrecorded immune exposures were likely present. The donor tested CMV seropositive and was one of the 289 seropositive cohort members. Each donor provided a peripheral blood sample, and peripheral blood mononuclear cells were used for TCR beta sequencing. The Qiagen DNeasy Blood Extraction Kit was used to extract genomic DNA from the blood cell samples. The specimen sequenced was PBMCs. The chain is made from TRBV9 and TRBJ2-5, with TRBD1 as a weak D call on 5 bases. The sequence was obtained from a male donor in good health and CMV-seropositive. CDR3 reads: CARSADTGQETQYF. The DNA sequence is given as TGTGCCCGCAGCGCCGATACAGGTCAAGAGACCCAGTACTTC. This CDR3, with the reference TRBV9 and TRBJ2-5 proteins standing in past its ends, gives the full variable domain DSGVTQTPKHLITATGQRVTLRCSPRSGDLSVYWYQQSLDQGLQFLIQYYNGEERAKGNILERFSAQQFPDLHSELNLSSLELGDSALYFCARSADTGQETQYFGPGTRLLVL.